This T cell receptor (beta chain) was sequenced for a study of cytomegalovirus exposure and HLA in healthy donors. In the PCR, 60 Vbeta and 13 Jbeta primers were used. Using immunoSEQ multiplex PCR, the repertoire was profiled, and TCRdb retains in-frame clones only, with some absent. The sample includes about 120,000 clones, 65% to 85% of them seen just once. The germline V gene has CDR1 KGHSH and CDR2 LQKENI. V was cut by 1 base and J by 4 bases, with 8 bases left in between. The CDR3 runs 14 residues. This rearrangement joins TRBV18 to TRBJ1-5; D might be TRBD1 (6 bases). Specimen: PBMCs. This TCR derives from a man aged 50 to 59 in good health and CMV-seronegative. The CDR3 reads CASSPQGENQPQHF. CDR3 in DNA: TGTGCCAGCTCACCACAGGGGGAAAATCAGCCCCAGCATTTT. The full variable domain, its missing parts supplied by reference TRBV18 and TRBJ1-5, is NAGVMQNPRHLVRRRGQEARLRCSPMKGHSHVYWYRQLPEEGLKFMVYLQKENIIDESGMPKERFSAEFPKEGPSILRIQQVVRGDSAAYFCASSPQGENQPQHFGDGTRLSIL.